A selection of T cell receptor beta chains follows, all from one sample in a study of blood T cell repertoires in COVID-19. Sequencing was performed with immunoSEQ multiplex PCR; in TCRdb, only in-frame clones are kept and a portion is missing. The data contain fewer than 200,000 clones, roughly 85% of them seen just once; the ten biggest clones take up 9%. Sequenced input: PBMCs or T cells enriched from blood (not recorded which). The receptors were sampled from a woman aged 18-35 years who had recovered from COVID-19. Each CDR3 is given with its conserved first and last residue. The D gene is left open where the match is weak. Clone size is stated in some rows and not others, as once, few, many or a class when expanded.

>TRBV4-2|-|TRBD2|TRBJ2-7
TGTGCCAGCAGCCAAGAATCTAGCGGGAGCTACGAGCAGTACTTC
CASSQESSGSYEQYF
>TRBV28|-|-|TRBJ2-2
TGTGCCACCTCGCGGGCGGGGAGCCTTAACACCGGGGAGCTGTTTTTT
CATSRAGSLNTGELFF
>TRBV7-8|-|-|TRBJ1-1
TGTGCCAGCAGCTTAGATGAGGCCTTTACTCCTCAAGCGGCTTTCTTT
CASSLDEAFTPQAAFF
>TRBV15|-|TRBD1|TRBJ2-1
TGTGCCACCAACCTGGACAGGGTAATCCATGAGCAGTTCTTC
CATNLDRVIHEQFF
>TRBV15|-|TRBD2|TRBJ2-7
TGTGCCACCAGCAGAGATCTCGCTAGCGGGAGCTACGAGCAGTACTTC
CATSRDLASGSYEQYF
>TRBV12-3/TRBV12-4|few|-|TRBJ1-1
TGTGCCAGCAGTCCCCCAGGGAACACTGAAGCTTTCTTT
CASSPPGNTEAFF
>TRBV19|-|-|TRBJ2-2
TGTGCCAGTAGTATAGATCCAGGGGCTACCGGGGAGCTGTTTTTT
CASSIDPGATGELFF
>TRBV10-3|-|TRBD2|TRBJ2-2
TGTGCCATCACGCTCGGGACTAGTCGGGCCGGGGAGCTGTTTTTT
CAITLGTSRAGELFF
>TRBV25-1|-|TRBD1|TRBJ1-1
TGTGCCAGCAGTGCGTCGGGACAGCCAGTAACTGAAGCTTTCTTT
CASSASGQPVTEAFF
>TRBV10-1|-|-|TRBJ2-2
TGCGCCAGCAGTGACCCGCTAGGCCCCGGGGAGCTGTTTTTT
CASSDPLGPGELFF
>TRBV23-1|-|-|TRBJ2-3
TGCGCCAGCAGTCAAGCCACAGCTATAATTACTAGCACAGATACGCAGTATTTT
CASSQATAIITSTDTQYF
>TRBV7-2|few|-|TRBJ1-3
TGTGCCAGCAGCCACCCGGGTACGTCCGGAAACACCATATATTTT
CASSHPGTSGNTIYF
>TRBV3-1/TRBV3-2|-|-|TRBJ2-1
TGTGCCAGCAGCCAAGATGCCGGGAATAGCTTCAATGAGCAGTTCTTC
CASSQDAGNSFNEQFF
>TRBV7-2|-|-|TRBJ2-1
TGTGCCAGCAGCTCCAACTCCGGGACTCAGCAGTTCTTC
CASSSNSGTQQFF
>TRBV2|-|-|TRBJ1-6
TGTGCCAGCAGTGAGCTCTCACCCCAAGCGGGGAATTCACCCCTCCACTTT
CASSELSPQAGNSPLHF
>TRBV19|-|TRBD1|TRBJ1-5
TGTGCCAGCAGCATTCAGGGGGCCTTTAGCAATCAGCCCCAGCATTTT
CASSIQGAFSNQPQHF
>TRBV4-1|-|TRBD1|TRBJ2-5
TGCGCCAGCAGCCAAAGTATCACAGGGGGCTGGGGGACCCAGTACTTC
CASSQSITGGWGTQYF
>TRBV9|-|TRBD2|TRBJ2-2
TGTGCCAGCAGCGCCAATGCGGGGGAGGAGTACACCGGGGAGCTGTTTTTT
CASSANAGEEYTGELFF
>TRBV3-1/TRBV3-2|-|TRBD2|TRBJ2-7
TGTGCCAGCAGCTTTCGTAGCGGGAGCTCCTACGAGCAGTACTTC
CASSFRSGSSYEQYF
>TRBV7-2|-|-|TRBJ2-7
TGTGCCAGCAGCATATCAGGGATCTCGGACTACGAGCAGTACTTC
CASSISGISDYEQYF
>TRBV29-1|-|TRBD1|TRBJ1-2
TGCAGCGGCCTGACAGGGAACTATGGCTACACCTTC
CSGLTGNYGYTF
>TRBV29-1|once|-|TRBJ1-1
TGCAGCGTTGAGTTGGGCAGTATGAACACTGAAGCTTTCTTT
CSVELGSMNTEAFF
>TRBV30|-|-|TRBJ2-3
TGTGCCTGGTCGGCTATGACAGGCACAGATACGCAGTATTTT
CAWSAMTGTDTQYF
>TRBV5-4|-|TRBD2|TRBJ2-7
TGTGCCAGCAGCTCGACTAGCGGCTCCCTCTCCTACGAGCAGTACTTC
CASSSTSGSLSYEQYF
>TRBV19|-|-|TRBJ1-3
TGTGCCAGTAGTATAGATCGCGCCTCTGGAAACACCATATATTTT
CASSIDRASGNTIYF
>TRBV28|once|-|TRBJ1-4
TGTGCCAGCAGTCCCGCGGGGGGCCTTGCAACTAATGAAAAACTGTTTTTT
CASSPAGGLATNEKLFF
>TRBV7-9|-|TRBD1|TRBJ2-1
TGTGCCAGCAGCTTAGGGGTATTCCTGGGACAGGAACACAATGAGCAGTTCTTC
CASSLGVFLGQEHNEQFF
>TRBV28|-|-|TRBJ2-7
TGTGCCAGCCTGAGCGATGGGAGCTCCTACGAGCAGTACTTC
CASLSDGSSYEQYF
>TRBV14|-|TRBD2|TRBJ2-3
TGTGCCAGCAGCCAAGGCCGGACTAGCGGGGGGGCCGCCACAGATACGCAGTATTTT
CASSQGRTSGGAATDTQYF
>TRBV4-1|-|-|TRBJ1-2
TGCGCCAGCAGCCTCGGACAGACCCACTATGGCTACACCTTC
CASSLGQTHYGYTF
>TRBV19|-|TRBD1|TRBJ2-1
TGTGCCAGTACCGACCCTGGGACAGGGGTCCATGAGCAGTTCTTC
CASTDPGTGVHEQFF
>TRBV7-3|-|TRBD2|TRBJ2-2
TGTGCCAGCAGCTTAACACTACTAGCGGGAACCACCGGGGAGCTGTTTTTT
CASSLTLLAGTTGELFF
>TRBV2|-|-|TRBJ1-5
TGTGCCAGCAGTGGAGACCGGGGCAATCAGCCCCAGCATTTT
CASSGDRGNQPQHF
>TRBV28|-|TRBD1|TRBJ1-2
TGTGCCAGCAGTTTCAACAGGGGGGTCTATGGCTACACCTTC
CASSFNRGVYGYTF
>TRBV19|few|TRBD1|TRBJ2-2
TGTGCCAGTAGCCCTTCGCCGGGACAGGGATTCACCGGGGAGCTGTTTTTT
CASSPSPGQGFTGELFF
>TRBV9|-|TRBD2|TRBJ2-1
TGTGCCAGCTCCCTACTAGCGGGAGGGCCCAATGAGCAGTTCTTC
CASSLLAGGPNEQFF
>TRBV9|-|-|TRBJ1-2
TGTGCCAGCAGCGACCTAACAGGTACAAATGGCTACACCTTC
CASSDLTGTNGYTF
>TRBV6-2/TRBV6-3|-|-|TRBJ1-2
TGTGCCAGCAGTTACCAGGGAAACGGCTACACCTTC
CASSYQGNGYTF
>TRBV9|-|-|TRBJ2-3
TGTGCCAGCAGCGTAGGTAGCGGCACAGATACGCAGTATTTT
CASSVGSGTDTQYF
>TRBV18|-|-|TRBJ1-2
TGTGCCAGCTCACCGTTACAGGAAAACTATGGCTACACCTTC
CASSPLQENYGYTF
>TRBV27|-|TRBD2|TRBJ2-3
TGTGCCAGCAGATTAGCGGGGGGGCCTGATACGCAGTATTTT
CASRLAGGPDTQYF
>TRBV7-9|-|TRBD2|TRBJ2-5
TGTGCCAGTGGGGGGGACGGAAACGCGCAAGAGACCCAGTACTTC
CASGGDGNAQETQYF
>TRBV10-1|-|-|TRBJ2-1
TGCGCCAGCAGTGAGTCGACAGGTTCGAATGAGCAGTTCTTC
CASSESTGSNEQFF
>TRBV28|-|-|TRBJ2-7
TGTGCCAGCAGTTTATCTGTAATCTCCTACGAGCAGTACTTC
CASSLSVISYEQYF
>TRBV5-1|-|TRBD2|TRBJ2-1
TGCGCCAGCAGCTTGGAGGCTAGCGGTTACAATGAGCAGTTCTTC
CASSLEASGYNEQFF
>TRBV28|once|-|TRBJ2-7
TGTGCCAGCAGTGCCTACATAGGGGGTTATAGCTCCTACGAGCAGTACTTC
CASSAYIGGYSSYEQYF
>TRBV6-6|-|TRBD1|TRBJ1-4
TGTGCCAGCAGGGCGACAGGGCCAAATGAAAAACTGTTTTTT
CASRATGPNEKLFF
>TRBV5-1|-|TRBD1|TRBJ2-1
TGCGCCAGCAGCTTGGGATTGGCAGGGGGCTCCTACAATGAGCAGTTCTTC
CASSLGLAGGSYNEQFF
>TRBV7-9|-|-|TRBJ1-3
TGTGCCAGCAGCTTATTAGGAAACACCATATATTTT
CASSLLGNTIYF
>TRBV7-9|-|-|TRBJ2-7
TGTGCCAGCAGCCCCCTCTCCTACGAGCAGTACTTC
CASSPLSYEQYF
>TRBV27|-|TRBD2|TRBJ2-1
TGTGCCAGCAGGGGACCCGGACTAGTAAATGAGCAGTTCTTC
CASRGPGLVNEQFF
>TRBV18|-|-|TRBJ2-7
TGTGCCAGCTCACCACGAAGGAGGGCCCCCAACGAGCAGTACTTC
CASSPRRRAPNEQYF
>TRBV5-1|once|-|TRBJ2-6
TGCGCCAGCACTAACTCTCTCCACTCTGGGGCCAACGTCCTGACTTTC
CASTNSLHSGANVLTF